This T cell receptor beta chain was retrieved from a study of T cell changes during pregnancy in multiple sclerosis. J lost 4 bases, V lost 0 bases, and 10 bases had no gene match. Germline-derived CDR1 and CDR2 are SGDLS and YYNGEE. The CDR3 has 19 residues. Data came from immunoSEQ multiplex PCR; TCRdb stores just in-frame clones and leaves some out. Here the sample spans about 59,000 clones, approximately 90% being singletons. This specimen consisted of peripheral blood, obtained in the third trimester of pregnancy. The V call is TRBV9, the J call TRBJ2-2; 12 nucleotides agree with TRBD2. This TCR came from a female donor in good health, enrolled as a control in a pregnancy study. The CDR3 here is CASSVDTPSGRASTGELFF. CDR3 nucleotide sequence: TGTGCCAGCAGCGTAGATACGCCTAGCGGGAGGGCTTCCACCGGGGAGCTGTTTTTT.